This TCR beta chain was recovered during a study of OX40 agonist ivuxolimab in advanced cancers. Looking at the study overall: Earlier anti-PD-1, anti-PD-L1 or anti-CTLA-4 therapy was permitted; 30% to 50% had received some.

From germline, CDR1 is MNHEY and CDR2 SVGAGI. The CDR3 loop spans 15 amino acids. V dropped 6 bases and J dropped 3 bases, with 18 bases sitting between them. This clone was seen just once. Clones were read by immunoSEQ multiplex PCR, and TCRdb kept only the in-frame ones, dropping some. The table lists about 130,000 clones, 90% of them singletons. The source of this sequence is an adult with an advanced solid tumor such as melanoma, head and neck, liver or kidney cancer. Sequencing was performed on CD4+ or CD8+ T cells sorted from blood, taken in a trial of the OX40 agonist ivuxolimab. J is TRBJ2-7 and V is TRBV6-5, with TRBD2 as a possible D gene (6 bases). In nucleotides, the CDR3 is TGTGCCAGCAGCTCTATTGGGGGGTCAATCTACGAGCAGTACTTC. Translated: CASSSIGGSIYEQYF.